Detailed here is one T cell receptor (beta chain). The method was immunoSEQ multiplex PCR; TCRdb's version includes in-frame clones alone and lacks a portion of them. The sample includes over 70,000 clones, over 60% of them seen just once. The entry originates in a study of T cell responses to AZD1222 COVID-19 vaccine. The source of this sequence is an adult who received the MenACWY meningococcal vaccine as a control. Sample: peripheral blood, taken 28 days after the second dose of the MenACWY control vaccine.

CDR3 in amino acids: CASRERFAGVADTQYF. CDR3 coding DNA: TGTGCCAGTAGAGAAAGGTTCGCGGGGGTTGCAGATACGCAGTATTTT. The chain has TRBV19 and TRBJ2-3; 7 bases are a match to TRBD2. Germline CDR1 LNHDA, CDR2 SQIVND (reference sequence). The CDR3 is 16 residues long. V dropped 6 bases and J dropped 4; count of bases not matched to a gene: 13.